This TCR beta chain was recovered during a study of patients and donors after allogeneic stem cell transplantation (dated by TCRdb to 2018 to 2020). The germline V gene encodes CDR1 MNHNS and CDR2 SASEGT. CDR3 length: 15 amino acids, cysteine to phenylalanine. Solely the CDR3 DNA is kept, with 45 bases framed from the first base. V is cut by 4 bases and J by 0 bases, and the space between the germline ends is 9 bases. As regards this clonotype: Its antigen is currently not known. No much larger clonotype is one base removed from it; base qualities were not supplied.

The library came from RT-PCR. The sequencer was a NextSeq 550. TCRdb took the public reads, trimmed them with fastp at Q25, ran MiXCR for clone calling and kept in-frame beta chains. Rows with one shared CDR3 protein collapse into an entry with the most common genes and DNA. This sample lists hundreds of thousands of distinct CDR3 sequences; 16% were detected once. 7.2% of the sample comes from the top ten. The receptor's source is a human donor who was either an allogeneic HSCT recipient or a stem cell or donor lymphocyte infusion donor (not recorded which). It is not recorded whose cells these are; they may come from a transplant donor. The chain joins TRBV6-1 to TRBJ1-4; no D gene call is confident. Sequencing input: blood, either unsorted or a sorted T cell fraction (not recorded which). The nucleotide sequence reads TGTGCCAGCAGTGGTCACAGAGCAACTAATGAAAAACTGTTTTTT. The encoded protein is CASSGHRATNEKLFF.